Described below is a single TCR beta chain sequence and its context. Generated by immunoSEQ multiplex PCR, the TCRdb table keeps only in-frame clones and is missing some. The data hold roughly 410,000 clones, with about 91% observed a single time. The data were taken from a study of blood T cell repertoires in COVID-19. Study in general: The United States, Italy and Spain provided the acute and convalescent COVID-19 samples.

The CDR3 has 14 amino acids. Unmatched junction bases numbered 6, after V lost 2 bases and J lost 2 bases. Germline V gives CDR1 GTSNPN, CDR2 SVGIG (reference sequence). The sequenced sample consisted of peripheral blood. The sequence was obtained from a middle-aged woman with COVID-19, enrolled during active disease. V gene TRBV30 combines with J gene TRBJ2-7, with 7 bases matching TRBD1. CDR3 nucleotides: TGTGCCTGGAGTCCAGGACAGGTGACCTACGAGCAGTACTTC. Translated: CAWSPGQVTYEQYF.